The source of this T cell receptor beta chain is a study of CD8+CD57+ T cells in acquired aplastic anemia. Turning to the study itself: Sorted CD4+ and CD8+ cells gave a mean 3.2 ug DNA, range about 0.17 to 27.4 ug. CD4+ reads averaged roughly 9.8 million in healthy donors.

This clonotype was detected only once. The junction had 12 bases not matched to a gene; V was cut back by 4 bases and J by 6 bases. The CDR3 consists of 16 residues. The germline V gene has CDR1 ENHRY and CDR2 SYGVKD. The template for TCR beta VDJ and CDR3 sequence profiling was genomic DNA. TCRdb passed the reads through MiXCR, listing each CDR3 protein once. Of roughly 130,000 distinct CDR3 sequences in the sample, 48% were seen once. The J gene is TRBJ1-2, the V gene TRBV10-3; TRBD1 matches 9 bases. The sequence was obtained from a human donor in good health, serving as a control. The sequenced sample was sorted CD4+, CD8+, or CD8+CD57+ T cells (not recorded which) from PBMCs. The CDR3 DNA reads as TGTGCCATCAGTGCAGGTCGACAGGGGGTAAAGGATGGCTACACCTTC. This encodes CAISAGRQGVKDGYTF.